A single sample is the source of the 8 T cell receptor beta chains below, sequenced in a study of T cell responses to AZD1222 COVID-19 vaccine (dated by TCRdb to the early 2020s). Read against the paper, the sample's time point label means: baseline before first vaccination. Library generation was performed with the immunoSEQ multiplex PCR assay. What TCRdb holds here is the immuneACCESS table cut down to in-frame rearrangements. Part of the clones is not present; checked against another copy, under half of the missing clones reflect an unresolved V gene, and the others are unexplained. The sample data list over 110,000 clones, and approximately 90% of these were observed just once. The top ten clones comprise less than 7% of the sample. The source was peripheral blood, collected on day 0 of AZD1222 vaccination. The source of these receptors is an adult in good health.

This CDR3 is CASSTRLVRRGGATGELFF. The CDR3 coding sequence is TGTGCCAGCAGCACCCGCCTTGTAAGGCGGGGAGGCGCCACCGGGGAGCTGTTTTTT. The gene calls are TRBV3-1 (or the pseudogene TRBV3-2) and TRBJ2-2; perhaps TRBD2 as D (6 bases). The V gene's germline CDR1 is LGHDT and CDR2 YNNKEL (reference sequence). V was pared by 5 bases and J by 4 bases, with 26 bases between. The CDR3 extends over 19 amino acids.

This clone was seen just once. The J gene is TRBJ1-3, the V gene TRBV30; maybe TRBD1 (5 bases). The length of the CDR3 is 15 residues. Germline V gene sequence: CDR1 GTSNPN, CDR2 SVGIG (reference sequence). V was clipped by 3 bases and J by 4 bases, with 16 bases between them. CDR3 residues: CAWSRTTVGGNTIYF. The CDR3, as DNA: TGTGCCTGGAGCCGTACGACAGTGGGAGGAAACACCATATATTTT.

The chain uses TRBV29-1 and TRBJ1-1, with D unresolved. Germline CDR1 SQVTM, CDR2 ANQGSEA. The CDR3 has 13 amino acids. Trimming cost V 5 bases and J 1 base, with 11 bases left between them. CDR3 nucleotides: TGCAGCGTTTTGTGGGCGGGGAACACTGAAGCTTTCTTT. It translates to CSVLWAGNTEAFF.

The rearrangement joins TRBV29-1 to TRBJ2-4; 7 nucleotides match TRBD2. J was trimmed by 6 bases and V by 8 bases; bases with no gene match: 10. This CDR3 region has 13 residues. Germline CDR1 reads SQVTM; CDR2 reads ANQGSEA. Here the CDR3 reads CSTLSGEGNIQYF. The CDR3 DNA reads TGCAGCACCCTCAGCGGGGAAGGAAACATTCAGTACTTC.

J is TRBJ1-2 and V is TRBV19; D is undetermined. This CDR3 spans 16 amino acids. The ends were cut back, 0 bases at V and 3 bases at J, with 14 bases in the middle. Looked up from germline, CDR1 is LNHDA and CDR2 is SQIVND (reference sequence). CDR3 sequence reads: CASSIDPAGLYYGYTF. The CDR3 DNA reads as TGTGCCAGTAGTATAGACCCGGCAGGCCTGTACTATGGCTACACCTTC.

J is TRBJ2-7 and V is TRBV15; 12 bases align to TRBD1. The CDR3 loop spans 14 amino acids. The germline gives CDR1 LNHNV, CDR2 YYDKDF (reference sequence). The trim removed 10 bases at V and 2 bases at J, leaving 6 bases unmatched. This CDR3 is CAISWDRGPYEQYF. In DNA, the CDR3 is TGTGCCATCTCGTGGGACAGGGGGCCCTACGAGCAGTACTTC.

The chain joins TRBV11-2 to TRBJ1-1; TRBD1 might be the D (5 bases). The V and J ends lost 6 bases and 6 bases respectively, with 14 bases between them. There are 13 residues in the CDR3. The germline V gene encodes CDR1 SGHAT and CDR2 FQNNGV. The CDR3 coding sequence is TGTGCCAGCAGGATCGGGGGTATCGCTGAAGCTTTCTTT. Protein: CASRIGGIAEAFF.

The rearrangement uses TRBV24-1 and TRBJ2-1, with a tentative D call TRBD2 (5 bases). The length of the CDR3 is 15 residues. The V gene lost 6 bases and the J gene lost 5 bases, with 16 bases spanning the gap. From germline, CDR1 is KGHDR and CDR2 SFDVKD. The CDR3 DNA reads as TGTGCCACCAGTTCTTCCCGGGAATTTGACAATGAGCAGTTCTTC. It yields the protein CATSSSREFDNEQFF.